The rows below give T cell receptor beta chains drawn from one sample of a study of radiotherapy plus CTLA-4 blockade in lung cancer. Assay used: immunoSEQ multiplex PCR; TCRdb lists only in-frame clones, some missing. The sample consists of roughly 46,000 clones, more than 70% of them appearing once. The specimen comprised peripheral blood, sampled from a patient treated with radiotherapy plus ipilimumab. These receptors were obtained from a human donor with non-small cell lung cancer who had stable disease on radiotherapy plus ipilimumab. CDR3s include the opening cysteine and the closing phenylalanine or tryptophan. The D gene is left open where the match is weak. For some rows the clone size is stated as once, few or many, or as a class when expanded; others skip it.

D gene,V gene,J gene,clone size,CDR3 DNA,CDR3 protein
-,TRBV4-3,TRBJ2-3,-,TGCGCCAGCAGCCAAGAGGGGTCAGGGGTTGATACGCAGTATTTT,CASSQEGSGVDTQYF
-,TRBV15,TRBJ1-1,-,TGTGCCACCAGCCGCAGTCCCAGGGAAGGCACTGAAGCTTTCTTT,CATSRSPREGTEAFF
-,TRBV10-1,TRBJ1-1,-,TGCGCCAGCAGTGAGCGGCAAGGTGTATCGAACACTGAAGCTTTCTTT,CASSERQGVSNTEAFF
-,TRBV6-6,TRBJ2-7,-,TGTGCCAGCAAGGGGGGACAGTTCACCTACGAGCAGTACTTC,CASKGGQFTYEQYF
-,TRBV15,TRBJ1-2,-,TGTGCCACCAGCTCGTCTTCGGGGGTTTATGGCTACACCTTC,CATSSSSGVYGYTF
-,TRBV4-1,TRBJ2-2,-,TGCGCCAGCAGCCAAGGGAACGGGGAGCTGTTTTTT,CASSQGNGELFF
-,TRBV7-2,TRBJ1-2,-,TGTGCCAGCAGCGTTCCGGCAATAGTCTATGGCTACACCTTC,CASSVPAIVYGYTF
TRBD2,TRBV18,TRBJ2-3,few,TGTGCCAGCTCACCGCCCAGCGGGGGGGGAGGAGATACGCAGTATTTT,CASSPPSGGGGDTQYF
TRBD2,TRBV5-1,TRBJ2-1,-,TGCGCCAGCAGCTTGGTGCGGGGGGGCTTCAATGAGCAGTTCTTC,CASSLVRGGFNEQFF
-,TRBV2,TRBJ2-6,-,TGTGCCACCTGGGACCCCAGATCTGGGGCCAACGTCCTGACTTTC,CATWDPRSGANVLTF
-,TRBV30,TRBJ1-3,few,TGTGCCTGGAGGCTCAAGGCGGGAAACACCATATATTTT,CAWRLKAGNTIYF
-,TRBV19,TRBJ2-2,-,TGTGCCAGTAGTCCCGGGCCCCACACCGGGGAGCTGTTTTTT,CASSPGPHTGELFF
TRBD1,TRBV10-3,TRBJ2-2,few,TGTGCCATCAGTGTTAAGGGGGCGGCGTCCGGGGAGCTGTTTTTT,CAISVKGAASGELFF
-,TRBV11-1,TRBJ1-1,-,TGTGCCAGCAGCTTAGGTGGGGGGAACACTGAAGCTTTCTTT,CASSLGGGNTEAFF
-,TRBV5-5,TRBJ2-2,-,TGTGCCAGCAGCTTGGGTCTAGCAGCGAACACCGGGGAGCTGTTTTTT,CASSLGLAANTGELFF
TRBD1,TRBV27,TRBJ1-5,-,TGTGCCAGCAGATCACAGGGGGTTAGCAATCAGCCCCAGCATTTT,CASRSQGVSNQPQHF
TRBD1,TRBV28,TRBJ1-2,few,TGTGCCAGCAGTTTGCGGGACAGGGATGGCTACACCTTC,CASSLRDRDGYTF
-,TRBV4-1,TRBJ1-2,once,TGCGCCAGCAGCCAATGGCAGGGTGATCCCTATGGCTACACCTTC,CASSQWQGDPYGYTF
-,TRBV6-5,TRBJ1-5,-,TGTGCCAGCAGTTACGGGGGGGCGAATCAGCCCCAGCATTTT,CASSYGGANQPQHF
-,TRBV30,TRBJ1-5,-,TGTGCCTGGGCTCCGGCGAATCAGCCCCAGCATTTT,CAWAPANQPQHF
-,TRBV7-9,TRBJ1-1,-,TGTGCCAGCAGCCCTGGACGGGCTGAAGCTTTCTTT,CASSPGRAEAFF
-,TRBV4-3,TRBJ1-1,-,TGCGCCAGCAGCCAAGAGGAACAGTTCACTGAAGCTTTCTTT,CASSQEEQFTEAFF
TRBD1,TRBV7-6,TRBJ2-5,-,TGTGCCAGCAGCCAGGGACAGAAAGAGACCCAGTACTTC,CASSQGQKETQYF
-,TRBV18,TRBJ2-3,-,TGTGCCAGCTCACCCACCACAGATACGCAGTATTTT,CASSPTTDTQYF
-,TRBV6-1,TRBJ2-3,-,TGTGCCAGCAGAATACACAGCACAGATACGCAGTATTTT,CASRIHSTDTQYF
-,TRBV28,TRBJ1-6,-,TGTGCCAGCAGTTTAACCCGCGGTTCACCCCTCCACTTT,CASSLTRGSPLHF
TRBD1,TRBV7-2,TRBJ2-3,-,TGTGCCAGCAGCCCCGGACAGGGGAGGGAAACGCAGTATTTT,CASSPGQGRETQYF
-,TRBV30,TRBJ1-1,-,TGTGCCGCGGCCAGGTACAACACTGAAGCTTTCTTT,CAAARYNTEAFF
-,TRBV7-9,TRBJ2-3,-,TGTGCCAGCACCTCAACAGGTGGAGATACGCAGTATTTT,CASTSTGGDTQYF